The rows below give T cell receptor beta chains drawn from one sample of a study of blood T cell repertoires in COVID-19. Measured with immunoSEQ multiplex PCR; TCRdb has only the in-frame clones, and not every one. The data contain 150,000 to 200,000 clones, 70% to 90% of them seen just once; the ten biggest clones take up around 1.9%. Material: peripheral blood. The receptors derive from a man in his late teens or twenties who had recovered from COVID-19. Each CDR3 is given without its conserved first and last residue. The size of a clone is reported for some rows only, either as once, few or many, or as a class for expanded clones.

V gene: TRBV28
clone size: .
J gene: TRBJ1-1
CDR3 protein: ASSPGTQSNTEAF

V gene: TRBV9
clone size: .
J gene: TRBJ2-3
CDR3 protein: ASSVGNGRNTDTQY

V gene: TRBV20-1
clone size: .
J gene: TRBJ1-1
CDR3 protein: SARRQGTAF

V gene: TRBV12-3/TRBV12-4
clone size: .
J gene: TRBJ2-7
CDR3 protein: ASSLSSGEQY

V gene: TRBV15
clone size: .
J gene: TRBJ1-4
CDR3 protein: ATSRPDSEKLF

V gene: TRBV24-1
clone size: .
J gene: TRBJ1-5
CDR3 protein: ATSDGNGQGHYSNQPQH

V gene: TRBV10-2
clone size: .
J gene: TRBJ2-7
CDR3 protein: AGMGGSSYEQY

V gene: TRBV29-1
clone size: .
J gene: TRBJ1-2
CDR3 protein: SAGRVPGKGYT

V gene: TRBV6-5
clone size: once
J gene: TRBJ1-2
CDR3 protein: ASSYQGLNYGYT

V gene: TRBV30
clone size: .
J gene: TRBJ1-5
CDR3 protein: AWSVLSFNQPQH

V gene: TRBV7-2
clone size: .
J gene: TRBJ2-5
CDR3 protein: ASSREGGGQETQY

V gene: TRBV7-8
clone size: .
J gene: TRBJ2-7
CDR3 protein: ASPTGRRGYPYEQY

V gene: TRBV29-1
clone size: .
J gene: TRBJ1-1
CDR3 protein: SGGQTNTEAF

V gene: TRBV15
clone size: once
J gene: TRBJ2-5
CDR3 protein: ATSRATRQGAETQY

V gene: TRBV7-9
clone size: once
J gene: TRBJ2-7
CDR3 protein: ASSLEGVQQY

V gene: TRBV4-3
clone size: few
J gene: TRBJ2-7
CDR3 protein: ASSQESGYEQY

V gene: TRBV12-3/TRBV12-4
clone size: .
J gene: TRBJ1-1
CDR3 protein: ASGAQYTEAF

V gene: TRBV6-5
clone size: .
J gene: TRBJ2-7
CDR3 protein: ARDSKTYEQY

V gene: TRBV14
clone size: .
J gene: TRBJ1-1
CDR3 protein: ASNLIPGAF

V gene: TRBV19
clone size: .
J gene: TRBJ1-5
CDR3 protein: ASSFRDSLRNQPQH

V gene: TRBV7-3
clone size: .
J gene: TRBJ2-5
CDR3 protein: ASSSIGLAGETQY

V gene: TRBV9
clone size: .
J gene: TRBJ1-1
CDR3 protein: ASSPGQVHTEAF

V gene: TRBV4-3
clone size: .
J gene: TRBJ2-7
CDR3 protein: ASSQLRLAGYEQY

V gene: TRBV4-3
clone size: .
J gene: TRBJ1-6
CDR3 protein: ASSQDERIAGSPLH

V gene: TRBV7-8
clone size: .
J gene: TRBJ1-1
CDR3 protein: ASRSGTSNTEAF

V gene: TRBV19
clone size: .
J gene: TRBJ2-5
CDR3 protein: ARTRDSAMWETQY

V gene: TRBV27
clone size: .
J gene: TRBJ2-7
CDR3 protein: ASSPGQGYEQY

V gene: TRBV15
clone size: .
J gene: TRBJ2-1
CDR3 protein: ATSRERAGAFNEQF

V gene: TRBV14
clone size: .
J gene: TRBJ2-1
CDR3 protein: ASSPGRGRYNEQF

V gene: TRBV6-5
clone size: few
J gene: TRBJ1-2
CDR3 protein: ASTGGNYGYT

V gene: TRBV27
clone size: .
J gene: TRBJ2-7
CDR3 protein: ASRSPGTSGGSSYEQY

V gene: TRBV5-5
clone size: .
J gene: TRBJ2-5
CDR3 protein: ASSLRESGETQY

V gene: TRBV7-2
clone size: .
J gene: TRBJ1-3
CDR3 protein: ASSLGLRNTIY